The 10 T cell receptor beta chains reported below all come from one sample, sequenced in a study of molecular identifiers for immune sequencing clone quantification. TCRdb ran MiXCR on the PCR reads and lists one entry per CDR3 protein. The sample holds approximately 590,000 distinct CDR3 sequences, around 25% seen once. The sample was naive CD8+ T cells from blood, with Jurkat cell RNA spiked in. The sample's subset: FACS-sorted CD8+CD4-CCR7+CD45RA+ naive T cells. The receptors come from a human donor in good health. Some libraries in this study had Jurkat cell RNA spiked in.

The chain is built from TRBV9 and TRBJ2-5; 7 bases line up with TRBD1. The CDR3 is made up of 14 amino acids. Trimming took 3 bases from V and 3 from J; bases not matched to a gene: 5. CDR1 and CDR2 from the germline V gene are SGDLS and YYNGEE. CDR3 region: CASSEWDREETQYF. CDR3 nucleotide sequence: TGTGCCAGCAGCGAGTGGGACAGAGAAGAGACCCAGTACTTC.

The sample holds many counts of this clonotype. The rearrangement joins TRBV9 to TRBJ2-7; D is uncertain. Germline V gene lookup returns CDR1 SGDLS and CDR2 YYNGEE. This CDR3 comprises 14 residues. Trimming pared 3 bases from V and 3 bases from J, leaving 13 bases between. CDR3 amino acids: CASSAGGRSYEQYF. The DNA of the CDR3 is TGTGCCAGCAGCGCAGGCGGCAGGAGCTACGAGCAGTACTTC.

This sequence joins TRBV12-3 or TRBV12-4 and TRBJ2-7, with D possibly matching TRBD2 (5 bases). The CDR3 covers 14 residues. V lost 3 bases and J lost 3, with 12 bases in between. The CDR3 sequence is CASSLVVAGYEQYF. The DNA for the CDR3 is TGTGCCAGCAGTTTGGTTGTCGCGGGCTACGAGCAGTACTTC.

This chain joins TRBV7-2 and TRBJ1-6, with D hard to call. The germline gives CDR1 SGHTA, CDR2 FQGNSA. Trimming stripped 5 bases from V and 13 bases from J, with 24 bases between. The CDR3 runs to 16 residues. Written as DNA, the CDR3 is TGTGCCAGCAGCCTACTACCACGCTCAGAGCCAGTCCCCCTCCACTTT. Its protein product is CASSLLPRSEPVPLHF.

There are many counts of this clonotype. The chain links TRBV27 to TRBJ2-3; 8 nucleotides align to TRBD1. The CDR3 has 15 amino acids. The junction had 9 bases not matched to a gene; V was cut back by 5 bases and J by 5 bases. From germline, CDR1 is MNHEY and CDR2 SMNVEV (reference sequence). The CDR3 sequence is CASSHSGGSGDTQYF. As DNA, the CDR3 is TGTGCCAGCAGTCACTCAGGGGGCTCGGGAGATACGCAGTATTTT.

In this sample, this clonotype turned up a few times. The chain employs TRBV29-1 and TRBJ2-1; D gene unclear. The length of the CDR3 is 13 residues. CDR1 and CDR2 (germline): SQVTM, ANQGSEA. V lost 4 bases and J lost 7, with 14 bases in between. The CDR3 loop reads CSVVGLGFNEQFF. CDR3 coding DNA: TGCAGCGTTGTAGGGCTAGGGTTTAATGAGCAGTTCTTC.

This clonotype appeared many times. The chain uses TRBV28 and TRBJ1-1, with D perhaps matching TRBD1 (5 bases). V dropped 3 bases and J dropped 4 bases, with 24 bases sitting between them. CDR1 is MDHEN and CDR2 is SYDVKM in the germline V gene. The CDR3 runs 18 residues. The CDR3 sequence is CASSFWVREDRVGTEAFF. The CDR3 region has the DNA TGTGCCAGCAGTTTTTGGGTCAGGGAAGATCGTGTCGGCACTGAAGCTTTCTTT. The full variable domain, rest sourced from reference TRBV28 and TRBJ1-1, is DVKVTQSSRYLVKRTGEKVFLECVQDMDHENMFWYRQDPGLGLRLIYFSYDVKMKEKGDIPEGYSVSREKKERFSLILESASTNQTSMYLCASSFWVREDRVGTEAFFGQGTRLTVV.

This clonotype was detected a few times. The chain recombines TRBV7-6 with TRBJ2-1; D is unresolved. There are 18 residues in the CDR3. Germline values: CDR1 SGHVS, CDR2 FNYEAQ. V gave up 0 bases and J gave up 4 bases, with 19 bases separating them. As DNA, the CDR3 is TGTGCCAGCAGCTTAGCGGTTCTATCTCCATCAAGGTACAATGAGCAGTTCTTC. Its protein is CASSLAVLSPSRYNEQFF. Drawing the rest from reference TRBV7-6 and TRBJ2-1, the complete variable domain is GAGVSQSPRYKVTKRGQDVALRCDPISGHVSLYWYRQALGQGPEFLTYFNYEAQQDKSGLPNDRFSAERPEGSISTLTIQRTEQRDSAMYRCASSLAVLSPSRYNEQFFGPGTRLTVL.

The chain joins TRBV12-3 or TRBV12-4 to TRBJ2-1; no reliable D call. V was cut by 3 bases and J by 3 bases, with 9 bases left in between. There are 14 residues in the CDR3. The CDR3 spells CASSLLENYNEQFF. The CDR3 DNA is TGTGCCAGCAGTTTGTTGGAAAACTACAATGAGCAGTTCTTC.

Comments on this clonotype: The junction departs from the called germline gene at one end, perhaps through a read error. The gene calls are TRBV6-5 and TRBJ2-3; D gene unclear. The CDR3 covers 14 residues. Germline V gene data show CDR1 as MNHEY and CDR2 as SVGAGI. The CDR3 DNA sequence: TGTGCCAGCAGTTACTACGAAAGCACAGAGACGCAGTATTTT. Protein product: CASSYYESTETQYF.